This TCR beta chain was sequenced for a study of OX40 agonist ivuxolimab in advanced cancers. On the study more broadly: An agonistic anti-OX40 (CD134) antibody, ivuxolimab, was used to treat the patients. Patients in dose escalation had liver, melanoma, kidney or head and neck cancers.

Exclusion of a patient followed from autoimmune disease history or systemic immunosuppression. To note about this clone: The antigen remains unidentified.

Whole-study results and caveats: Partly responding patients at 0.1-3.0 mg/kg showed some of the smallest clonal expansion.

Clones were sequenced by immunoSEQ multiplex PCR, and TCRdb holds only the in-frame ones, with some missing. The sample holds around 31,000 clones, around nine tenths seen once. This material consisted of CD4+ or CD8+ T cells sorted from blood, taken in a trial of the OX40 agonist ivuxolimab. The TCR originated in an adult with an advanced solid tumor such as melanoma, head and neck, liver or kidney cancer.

The CDR3 region is CASSDDTGGWETQYF. CDR3 nucleotides: TGTGCCAGCAGCGACGATACAGGGGGCTGGGAGACCCAGTACTTC. The V gene is TRBV9, the J gene TRBJ2-5, with TRBD1 matching over 9 bases. In germline, CDR1 is SGDLS, CDR2 YYNGEE. V dropped 3 bases and J dropped 5; count of bases not matched to a gene: 8. This CDR3 is 15 amino acids long.